The sequence of this T cell receptor (beta chain) was determined in a study of T cells in Graves' hyperthyroidism and ophthalmopathy. Overall study: Peripheral blood draws took place at initial diagnosis, ahead of any treatment.

This clonotype was seen many times. No antigen is known for it. Thyroid ultrasound and orbital computed tomography, with clinical symptoms and serum thyroxine and TRAb, informed diagnoses. The source of the PBMCs was around 10 ml of fresh peripheral blood. Template material for amplifying TCR beta CDR3 regions consisted of RNA transcripts. HTBI primers drove first-round RT-PCR of the TCR CDR3. TCRdb fed the multiplex PCR reads into MiXCR, producing one record per CDR3 protein. This sample has about 380,000 distinct CDR3 sequences, with roughly 18% found just once. Study-wide results and limits: Ophthalmopathy and stable hyperthyroidism were separated by a 13 V-J model.

The specimen sequenced was blood. This TCR came from a man aged 18-30 years with Graves' ophthalmopathy.

CDR3: CASRDNQPQHF. CDR3 nucleotide sequence: TGTGCCAGCAGGGACAATCAGCCCCAGCATTTT. The V gene is TRBV28, the J gene TRBJ1-5, with unresolved D. The CDR3 contains 11 residues. The V gene lost 6 bases and the J gene lost 3 bases, with 3 bases spanning the gap. Germline V gene lookup returns CDR1 MDHEN and CDR2 SYDVKM.